These 5 T cell receptor beta chains were all obtained from the same sample, sequenced in a study of human T cells and chemical hapten exposure. Regarding time point: pre-sensitization, week 0. Treatment meaning: therapeutic diphenylcyclopropenone sensitization with weekly scalp DPC. TCRdb independently ran MiXCR on the RACE reads; one entry per CDR3 protein. The sample lists more than 80,000 distinct CDR3 sequences; 11% were seen once. The starting material was whole blood, obtained in connection with sensitization to the hapten diphenylcyclopropenone (DPC). These receptors were collected from an older woman with alopecia areata. Some clones in this sample may be carry-over from other donors' samples.

This clonotype has at least ten counts. This rearrangement joins TRBV2 to TRBJ2-7; possibly TRBD1 for D (5 bases). The V gene lost 8 bases and the J gene lost 3 bases, with 8 bases spanning the gap. The CDR3 is made up of 11 amino acids. Germline CDR1 and CDR2: SNHLY and FYNNEI. The CDR3 here is CASDQGYEQYF. The DNA for the CDR3 is TGTGCCAGCGACCAGGGCTACGAGCAGTACTTC.

The chain joins TRBV10-3 to TRBJ1-5; D not certain. The ends were cut back, 10 bases at V and 3 bases at J, with 13 bases in the middle. This CDR3 has 13 amino acids. Germline values: CDR1 ENHRY, CDR2 SYGVKD. The CDR3 nucleotides are TGTGCCACCGGTCGGGGAAACAATCAGCCCCAGCATTTT. It encodes CATGRGNNQPQHF.

The genes are TRBV19 and TRBJ1-5, with 7 bases lining up with TRBD1. Germline CDR1 is LNHDA and CDR2 is SQIVND (reference sequence). Trimming took 6 bases from V and 3 from J; bases not matched to a gene: 11. CDR3 length equals 16 residues. The CDR3 protein is CASRTFGGTVNQPQHF. CDR3 coding DNA: TGTGCCAGTAGAACATTCGGTGGGACAGTCAATCAGCCCCAGCATTTT. The variable domain in full, completed from reference TRBV19 and TRBJ1-5, reads DGGITQSPKYLFRKEGQNVTLSCEQNLNHDAMYWYRQDPGQGLRLIYYSQIVNDFQKGDIAEGYSVSREKKESFPLTVTSAQKNPTAFYLCASRTFGGTVNQPQHFGDGTRLSIL.

This clonotype was observed many times. A read error may produce the germline difference seen at one junction end. V gene TRBV7-7 combines with J gene TRBJ2-1; 11 bases align to TRBD2. The CDR3 length is 16 residues. Germline lookup yields CDR1 SSHAT and CDR2 FNYEAQ (reference sequence). CDR3 DNA sequence: TGTGCTAGCAGCTTAGATACTAGCGGGGGCTACAATGAGCAGTTCTTC. Translated: CASSLDTSGGYNEQFF. Based on the CDR3 plus reference TRBV7-7 and TRBJ2-1, the full variable domain is GAGVSQSPRYKVTKRGQDVTLRCDPISSHATLYWYQQALGQGPEFLTYFNYEAQPDKSGLPSDRFSAERPEGSISTLTIQRTEQRDSAMYRCASSLDTSGGYNEQFFGPGTRLTVL.

This sequence joins TRBV4-1 and TRBJ2-1; D not certain. CDR1 MGHRA and CDR2 YSYEKL come from the germline V gene. The CDR3 is 16 amino acids. The V end lost 3 bases, the J end lost 7 bases, and 19 bases lay between the germline ends. CDR3 sequence reads: CASSQGVDSHRNEQFF. The CDR3 bases are TGCGCCAGCAGCCAGGGCGTAGACTCACACAGAAATGAGCAGTTCTTC.